The clone carrying this TCR beta chain was seen just once. Per the original data handling: The authors estimated nucleated cell counts from reference gene primer amplification. TCRdb keeps only in-frame clones here, not all; method: immunoSEQ multiplex PCR. V, J and clone size are those of that table, while D and trimming were read from the DNA. The data show under 150,000 clones, 80% to 90% seen once. The entry originates in a study of blood T cell repertoires in COVID-19. Across the whole study: COVID-19 samples from acute and convalescent phases originated in the United States, Italy and Spain. In each case, the material was cDNA or gDNA derived from T cells, B-cell-depleted T cells, or PBMCs.

Trimming removed 8 bases at V and 1 base at J, with 9 bases between. The CDR3 spans 13 residues. Germline CDR1 reads LNHNV; CDR2 reads YYDKDF (reference sequence). V gene TRBV15 combines with J gene TRBJ1-5; the D gene is possibly TRBD1 (6 bases). This clonotype was sampled from a woman aged 55-70 years with active COVID-19. The sample was peripheral blood. The CDR3 region is CATAQGSNQPQHF. The CDR3 coding sequence is TGTGCCACCGCACAGGGAAGCAATCAGCCCCAGCATTTT. Full variable domain (outside the CDR3, taken from reference TRBV15 and TRBJ1-5): DAMVIQNPRYQVTQFGKPVTLSCSQTLNHNVMYWYQQKSSQAPKLLFHYYDKDFNNEADTPDNFQSRRPNTSFCFLDIRSPGLGDTAMYLCATAQGSNQPQHFGDGTRLSIL.